This TCR beta chain emerged from a study of cytomegalovirus exposure and HLA in healthy donors. V shed 3 bases, J shed 4 bases, and the junction held 8 bases outside the gene matches. The germline V gene encodes CDR1 LNHNV and CDR2 YYDKDF (reference sequence). The CDR3 totals 15 residues. The PCR had 60 Vbeta and 13 Jbeta primers. Here immunoSEQ multiplex PCR was the method, and the copy in TCRdb shows in-frame clones only, minus some. The sample records approximately 220,000 clones, around 76% being singletons. Source material: PBMCs. The sequence came from a man between 40 and 49 years old in good health and CMV-seropositive. The chain carries TRBV15 and TRBJ2-5; 7 bases fit TRBD2. CDR3 sequence: CATSRTYGRRETQYF. The CDR3 bases are TGTGCCACCAGCAGGACGTACGGGAGGAGAGAGACCCAGTACTTC.